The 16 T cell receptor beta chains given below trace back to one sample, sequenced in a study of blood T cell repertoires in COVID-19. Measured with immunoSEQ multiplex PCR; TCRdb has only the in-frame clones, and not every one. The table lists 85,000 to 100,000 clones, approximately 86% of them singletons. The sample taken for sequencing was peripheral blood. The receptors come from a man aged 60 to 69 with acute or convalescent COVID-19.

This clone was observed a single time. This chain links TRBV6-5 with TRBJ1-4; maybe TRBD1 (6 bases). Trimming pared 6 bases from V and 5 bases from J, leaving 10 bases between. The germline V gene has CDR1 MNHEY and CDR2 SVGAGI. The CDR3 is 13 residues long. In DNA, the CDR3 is TGTGCCAGCAGACAGGGCCTGAATGAAAAACTGTTTTTT. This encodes CASRQGLNEKLFF.

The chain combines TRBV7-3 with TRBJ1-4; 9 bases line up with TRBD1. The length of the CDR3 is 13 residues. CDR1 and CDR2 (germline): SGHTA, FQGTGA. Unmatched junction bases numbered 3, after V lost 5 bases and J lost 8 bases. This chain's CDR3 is CASSPGTGEKLFF. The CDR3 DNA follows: TGTGCCAGCAGCCCGGGGACAGGGGAAAAACTGTTTTTT.

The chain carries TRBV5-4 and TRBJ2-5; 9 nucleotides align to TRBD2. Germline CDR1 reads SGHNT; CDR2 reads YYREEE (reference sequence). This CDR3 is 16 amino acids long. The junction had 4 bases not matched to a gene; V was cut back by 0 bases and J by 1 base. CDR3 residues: CASSLEASGAQETQYF. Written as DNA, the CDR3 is TGTGCCAGCAGCTTGGAGGCTAGCGGGGCCCAAGAGACCCAGTACTTC.

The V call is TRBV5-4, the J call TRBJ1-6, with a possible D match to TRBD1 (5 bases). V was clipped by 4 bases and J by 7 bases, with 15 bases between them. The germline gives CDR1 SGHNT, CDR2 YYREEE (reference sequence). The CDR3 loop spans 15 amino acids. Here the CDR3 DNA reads TGTGCCAGCAGCCCGGGGGTCAGGGAAAATTCACCCCTCCACTTT. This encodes CASSPGVRENSPLHF.

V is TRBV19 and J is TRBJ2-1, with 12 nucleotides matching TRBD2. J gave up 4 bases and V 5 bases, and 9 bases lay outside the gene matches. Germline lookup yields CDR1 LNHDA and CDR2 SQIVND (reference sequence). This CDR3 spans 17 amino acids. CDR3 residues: CASSLLGLAGTYNEQFF. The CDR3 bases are TGTGCCAGTAGTTTACTGGGACTAGCGGGTACTTACAATGAGCAGTTCTTC.

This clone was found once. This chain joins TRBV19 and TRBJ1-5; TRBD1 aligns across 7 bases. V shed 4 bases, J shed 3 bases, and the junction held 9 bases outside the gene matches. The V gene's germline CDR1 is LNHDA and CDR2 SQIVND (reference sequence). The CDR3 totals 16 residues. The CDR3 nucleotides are TGTGCCAGTAGTACCCCGGGACAGCTAGACAATCAGCCCCAGCATTTT. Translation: CASSTPGQLDNQPQHF.

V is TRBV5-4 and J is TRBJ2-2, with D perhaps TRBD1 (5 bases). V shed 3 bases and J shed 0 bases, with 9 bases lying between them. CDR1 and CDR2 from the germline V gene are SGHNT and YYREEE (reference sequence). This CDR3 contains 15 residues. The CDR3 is CASSWGSSNTGELFF. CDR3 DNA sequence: TGTGCCAGCAGCTGGGGCAGTTCGAACACCGGGGAGCTGTTTTTT.

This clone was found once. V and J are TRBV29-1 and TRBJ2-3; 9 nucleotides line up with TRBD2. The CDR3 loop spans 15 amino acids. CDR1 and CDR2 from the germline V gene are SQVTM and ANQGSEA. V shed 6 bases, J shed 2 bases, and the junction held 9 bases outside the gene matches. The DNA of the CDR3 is TGCAGCGTCGGTACCGTAGCGGGAGTCACAGATACGCAGTATTTT. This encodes CSVGTVAGVTDTQYF.

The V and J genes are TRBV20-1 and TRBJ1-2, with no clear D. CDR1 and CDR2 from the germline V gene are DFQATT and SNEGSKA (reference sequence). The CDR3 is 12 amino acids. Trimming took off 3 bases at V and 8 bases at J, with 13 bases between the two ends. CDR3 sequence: CSASGGEGGYTF. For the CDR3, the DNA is TGCAGTGCTAGTGGCGGGGAGGGCGGCTACACCTTC.

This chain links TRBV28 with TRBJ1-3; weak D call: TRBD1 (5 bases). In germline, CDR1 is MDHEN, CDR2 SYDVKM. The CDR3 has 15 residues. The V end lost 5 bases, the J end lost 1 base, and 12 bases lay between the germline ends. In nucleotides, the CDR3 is TGTGCCAGCAGTCGGGGGGGGTATTCTGGAAACACCATATATTTT. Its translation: CASSRGGYSGNTIYF.

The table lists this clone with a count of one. As DNA, the CDR3 is TGTGCCAGCAGTTCACAGGAGAGACACGAAGCTTTCTTT. This translates into CASSSQERHEAFF. The chain recombines TRBV2 with TRBJ1-1, with D tentatively TRBD1 (5 bases). There are 13 residues in the CDR3. Germline loops: CDR1 SNHLY, CDR2 FYNNEI. Deletions cut 5 bases from V and 8 bases from J, with 15 bases between.

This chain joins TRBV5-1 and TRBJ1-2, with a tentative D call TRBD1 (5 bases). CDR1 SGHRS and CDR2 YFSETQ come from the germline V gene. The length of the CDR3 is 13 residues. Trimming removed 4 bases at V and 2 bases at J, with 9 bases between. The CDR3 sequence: CASSVQANYGYTF. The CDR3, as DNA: TGCGCCAGCAGCGTACAGGCGAACTATGGCTACACCTTC.

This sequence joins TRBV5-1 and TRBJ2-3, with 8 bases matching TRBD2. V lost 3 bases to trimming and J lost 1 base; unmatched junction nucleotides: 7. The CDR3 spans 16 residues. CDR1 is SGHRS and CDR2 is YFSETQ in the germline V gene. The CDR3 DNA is TGCGCCAGCAGCTCATTTAGCGGGATACGCACAGATACGCAGTATTTT. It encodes CASSSFSGIRTDTQYF.

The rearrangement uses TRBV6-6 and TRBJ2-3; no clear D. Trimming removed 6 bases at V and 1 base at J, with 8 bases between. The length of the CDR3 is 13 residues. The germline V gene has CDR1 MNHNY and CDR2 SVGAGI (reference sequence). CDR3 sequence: CASSPRGTDTQYF. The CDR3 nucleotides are TGTGCCAGCAGCCCTCGGGGCACAGATACGCAGTATTTT.

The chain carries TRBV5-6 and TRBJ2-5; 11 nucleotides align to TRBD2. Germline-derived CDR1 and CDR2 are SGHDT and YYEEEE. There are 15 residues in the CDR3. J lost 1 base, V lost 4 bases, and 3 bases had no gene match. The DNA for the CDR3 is TGTGCCAGCAGCATACTAGCGGGAGTCCAAGAGACCCAGTACTTC. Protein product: CASSILAGVQETQYF. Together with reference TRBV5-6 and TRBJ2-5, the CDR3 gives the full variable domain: DAGVTQSPTHLIKTRGQQVTLRCSPKSGHDTVSWYQQALGQGPQFIFQYYEEEERQRGNFPDRFSGHQFPNYSSELNVNALLLGDSALYLCASSILAGVQETQYFGPGTRLLVL.

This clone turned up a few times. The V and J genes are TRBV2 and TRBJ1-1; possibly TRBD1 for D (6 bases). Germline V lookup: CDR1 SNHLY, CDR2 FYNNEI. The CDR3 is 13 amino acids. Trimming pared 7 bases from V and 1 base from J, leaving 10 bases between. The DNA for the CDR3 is TGTGCCAGCATCAGGACAGCGAACACTGAAGCTTTCTTT. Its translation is CASIRTANTEAFF.